One sample yielded the 8 T cell receptor beta chains listed below, sequenced in a study of human T cells and chemical hapten exposure. Using its own MiXCR run on the RACE reads, TCRdb lists one record per CDR3 protein. In the table there are more than 75,000 distinct CDR3 sequences, 8.6% of which are singletons. Time point of the sample: healthy volunteer bleed at 6 weeks. The starting material, unfractionated whole blood, was used for total RNA extraction. The source material was whole blood. These receptors were obtained from a male donor in good health. Some clones in this sample may be carry-over from other donors' samples.

The chain carries TRBV7-2 and TRBJ1-2, with D tentatively TRBD1 (5 bases). CDR1 and CDR2 (germline): SGHTA, FQGNSA. With 4 bases removed from V and 0 bases from J, the gap between germline ends came to 18 bases. The CDR3 extends over 17 amino acids. The CDR3: CASSSPPPTEANYGYTF. The CDR3 DNA sequence: TGTGCCAGCAGCTCCCCCCCGCCGACAGAGGCTAACTATGGCTACACCTTC.

The chain has TRBV20-1 and TRBJ2-3; 7 bases fit TRBD1. CDR3 size: 16 residues. From germline, CDR1 is DFQATT and CDR2 SNEGSKA (reference sequence). CDR3 loop: CSPNRGWNRNTDTQYF. CDR3 DNA sequence: TGCAGCCCCAACAGGGGATGGAATCGGAACACAGATACGCAGTATTTT.

This clonotype was detected a few times. V and J are TRBV3-1 and TRBJ2-7; D ambiguous. The CDR3 covers 13 residues. Germline CDR1 reads LGHDT; CDR2 reads YNNKEL (reference sequence). Trimming took 0 bases from V and 4 from J, leaving 7 bases between them. CDR3 DNA sequence: TGTGCCAGCAGCCAAGAAAAAGGGTACGAGCAGTACTTC. Protein product: CASSQEKGYEQYF.

This clonotype occurred a few times. J is TRBJ1-1 and V is TRBV15; D is perhaps TRBD1 (5 bases). This CDR3 spans 13 amino acids. Germline loops: CDR1 LNHNV, CDR2 YYDKDF (reference sequence). The V gene lost 5 bases and the J gene lost 1 base, with 8 bases spanning the gap. CDR3 DNA: TGTGCCACCAGCCCGGGACGGAACACTGAAGCTTTCTTT. The encoded protein is CATSPGRNTEAFF.

The sample holds a few counts of this clonotype. V usage is TRBV12-3 or TRBV12-4 and J usage is TRBJ2-1; 7 nucleotides match TRBD1. This CDR3 region has 15 residues. V trimming: 3 bases; J trimming: 5 bases; junction bases outside the gene matches: 7. In DNA, the CDR3 is TGTGCCAGCAGTTTCCGACAGGGACCTAACAATGAGCAGTTCTTC. Residues: CASSFRQGPNNEQFF.

CDR3 residues: CASSQTLRGTQPQHF. The DNA of the CDR3 is TGTGCCAGCAGTCAGACACTCCGGGGGACTCAGCCCCAGCATTTT. The chain recombines TRBV6-2 or TRBV6-3 with TRBJ1-5; perhaps TRBD1 as D (5 bases). Germline V gene lookup returns CDR1 MNHEY and CDR2 SVGEGT. This CDR3 region has 15 residues. Trimming pared 5 bases from V and 6 bases from J, leaving 17 bases between.

This clonotype was seen a handful of times. The genes are TRBV25-1 and TRBJ1-1; 9 bases are shared with TRBD1. J gave up 7 bases and V 9 bases, and 12 bases lay outside the gene matches. This CDR3 has 14 amino acids. Germline loops: CDR1 MGHDK, CDR2 SYGVNS. DNA for the CDR3: TGTGCCAGTGCCGGGACAGGGAATATAGGTGAAGCTTTCTTT. Its translation: CASAGTGNIGEAFF.

The chain has TRBV5-1 and TRBJ1-1; D possibly corresponds to TRBD1 (5 bases). This CDR3 contains 17 residues. From germline, CDR1 is SGHRS and CDR2 YFSETQ. Trimming pared 1 base from V and 6 bases from J, leaving 22 bases between. CDR3 amino acids: CASSLNPGTGVFAEAFF. CDR3 DNA: TGCGCCAGCAGCTTGAATCCGGGGACGGGGGTTTTCGCTGAAGCTTTCTTT.